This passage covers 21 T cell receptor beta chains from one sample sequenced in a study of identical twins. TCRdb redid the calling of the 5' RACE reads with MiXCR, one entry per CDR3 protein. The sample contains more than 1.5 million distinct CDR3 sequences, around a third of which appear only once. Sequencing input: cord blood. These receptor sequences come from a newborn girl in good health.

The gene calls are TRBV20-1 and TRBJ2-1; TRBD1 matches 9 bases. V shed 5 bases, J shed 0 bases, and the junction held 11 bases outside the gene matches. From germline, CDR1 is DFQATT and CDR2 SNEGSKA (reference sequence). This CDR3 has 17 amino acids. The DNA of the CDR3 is TGCAGTGCTCCCGGGACAGGGTACTCTTACTCCTACAATGAGCAGTTCTTC. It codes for CSAPGTGYSYSYNEQFF.

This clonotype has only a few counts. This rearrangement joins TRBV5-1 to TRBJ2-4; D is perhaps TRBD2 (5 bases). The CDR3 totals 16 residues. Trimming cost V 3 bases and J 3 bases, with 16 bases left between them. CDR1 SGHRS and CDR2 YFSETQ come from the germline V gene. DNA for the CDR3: TGCGCCAGCAGCTCGGTCCGGGGATACAACAAAAACATTCAGTACTTC. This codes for CASSSVRGYNKNIQYF. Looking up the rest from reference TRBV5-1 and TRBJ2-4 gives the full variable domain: KAGVTQTPRYLIKTRGQQVTLSCSPISGHRSVSWYQQTPGQGLQFLFEYFSETQRNKGNFPGRFSGRQFSNSRSEMNVSTLELGDSALYLCASSSVRGYNKNIQYFGAGTRLSVL.

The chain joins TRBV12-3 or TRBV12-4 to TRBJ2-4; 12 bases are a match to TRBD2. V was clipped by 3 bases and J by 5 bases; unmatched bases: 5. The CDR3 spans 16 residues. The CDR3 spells CASSFGLAGGENIQYF. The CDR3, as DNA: TGTGCCAGCAGTTTTGGGCTAGCGGGAGGGGAAAACATTCAGTACTTC.

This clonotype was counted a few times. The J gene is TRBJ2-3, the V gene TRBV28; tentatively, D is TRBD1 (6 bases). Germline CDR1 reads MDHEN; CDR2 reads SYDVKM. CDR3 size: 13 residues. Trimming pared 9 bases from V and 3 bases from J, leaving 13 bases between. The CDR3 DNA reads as TGTGCCAGTGAGGGGGTTGGTACAGATACGCAGTATTTT. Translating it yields CASEGVGTDTQYF.

The DNA for the CDR3 is TGTGCCAGCAGGGAGGGGACAGCGGCTAACTATGGCTACACCTTC. This gives the protein CASREGTAANYGYTF. The rearrangement uses TRBV2 and TRBJ1-2; 7 bases are a match to TRBD1. J gave up 0 bases and V 6 bases, and 7 bases lay outside the gene matches. CDR3 size: 15 residues. The germline gives CDR1 SNHLY, CDR2 FYNNEI.

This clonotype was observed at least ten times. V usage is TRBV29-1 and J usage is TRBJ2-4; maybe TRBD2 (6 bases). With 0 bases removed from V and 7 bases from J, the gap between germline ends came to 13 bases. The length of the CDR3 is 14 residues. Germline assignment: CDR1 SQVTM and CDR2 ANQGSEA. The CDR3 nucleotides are TGCAGCGTTGAAGATGGCCCTCTAGCGAACATTCAGTACTTC. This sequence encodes CSVEDGPLANIQYF.

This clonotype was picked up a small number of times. DNA for the CDR3: TGTGCCAGCAGACATCTAATAGCCAAAAACATTCAGTACTTC. This sequence encodes CASRHLIAKNIQYF. The chain has TRBV2 and TRBJ2-4; the D is unclear. The V gene lost 6 bases and the J gene lost 0 bases, with 9 bases spanning the gap. The CDR3 spans 14 residues. Germline V lookup: CDR1 SNHLY, CDR2 FYNNEI.

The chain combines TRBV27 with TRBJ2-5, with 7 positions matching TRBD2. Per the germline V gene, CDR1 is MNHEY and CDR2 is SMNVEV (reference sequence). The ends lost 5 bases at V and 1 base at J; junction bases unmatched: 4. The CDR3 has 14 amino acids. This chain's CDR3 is CASSPWTSQETQYF. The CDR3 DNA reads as TGTGCCAGCAGTCCCTGGACTAGCCAAGAGACCCAGTACTTC.

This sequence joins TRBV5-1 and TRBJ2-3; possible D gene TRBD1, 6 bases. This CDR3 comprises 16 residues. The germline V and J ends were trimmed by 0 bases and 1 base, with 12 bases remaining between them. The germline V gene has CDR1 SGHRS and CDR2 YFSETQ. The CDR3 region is CASSLDGRGRTDTQYF. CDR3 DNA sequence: TGCGCCAGCAGCTTGGATGGCAGGGGCCGCACAGATACGCAGTATTTT.

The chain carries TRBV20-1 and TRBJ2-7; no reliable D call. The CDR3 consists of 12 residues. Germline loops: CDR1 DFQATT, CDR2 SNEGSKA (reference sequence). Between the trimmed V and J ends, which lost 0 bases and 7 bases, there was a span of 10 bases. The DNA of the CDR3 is TGCAGTGCTAGAGACGAAGCTGTTGAGCAGTACTTC. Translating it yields CSARDEAVEQYF.

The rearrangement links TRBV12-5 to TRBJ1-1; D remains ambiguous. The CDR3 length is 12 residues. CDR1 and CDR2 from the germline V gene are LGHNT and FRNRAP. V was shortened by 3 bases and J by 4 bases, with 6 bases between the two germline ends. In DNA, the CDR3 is TGTGCTAGTGGTTTTAAGGGCACTGAAGCTTTCTTT. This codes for CASGFKGTEAFF.

CDR3 amino acids: CASSLIQRDRVSGYTF. In DNA form, the CDR3 reads TGTGCCAGCAGTTTAATCCAGAGGGACAGGGTTAGTGGCTACACCTTC. The chain carries TRBV28 and TRBJ1-2, with 9 bases lining up with TRBD1. This CDR3 contains 16 residues. The V gene end was trimmed by 2 bases and the J gene end by 7 bases; junction bases not matched to a gene: 11. Germline V gene data show CDR1 as MDHEN and CDR2 as SYDVKM.

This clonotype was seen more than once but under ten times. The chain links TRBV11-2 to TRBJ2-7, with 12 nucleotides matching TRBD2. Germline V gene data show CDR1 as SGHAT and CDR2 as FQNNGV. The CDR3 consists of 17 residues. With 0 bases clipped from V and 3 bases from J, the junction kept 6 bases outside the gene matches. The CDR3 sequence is CASSLDQTSGRFYEQYF. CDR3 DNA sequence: TGTGCCAGCAGCTTAGATCAAACTAGCGGGAGGTTCTACGAGCAGTACTTC.

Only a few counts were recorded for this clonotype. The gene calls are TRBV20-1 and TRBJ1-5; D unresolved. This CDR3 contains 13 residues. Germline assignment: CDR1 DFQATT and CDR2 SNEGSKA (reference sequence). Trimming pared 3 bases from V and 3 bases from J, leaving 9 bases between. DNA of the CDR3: TGCAGTGCTAGTGGACGGATCAATCAGCCCCAGCATTTT. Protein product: CSASGRINQPQHF.

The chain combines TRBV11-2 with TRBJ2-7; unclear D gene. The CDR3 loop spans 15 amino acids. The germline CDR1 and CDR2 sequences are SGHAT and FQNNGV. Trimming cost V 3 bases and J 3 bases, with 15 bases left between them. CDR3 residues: CASSLSGGTLYEQYF. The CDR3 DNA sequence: TGTGCCAGCAGCTTGTCGGGCGGAACTCTCTACGAGCAGTACTTC.

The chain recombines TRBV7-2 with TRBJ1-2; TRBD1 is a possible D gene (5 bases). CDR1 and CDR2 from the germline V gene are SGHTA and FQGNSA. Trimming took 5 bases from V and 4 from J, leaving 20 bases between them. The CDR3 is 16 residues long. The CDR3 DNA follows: TGTGCCAGCAGCAGACGGGGTTCAGCAGGGTCCTATGGCTACACCTTC. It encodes CASSRRGSAGSYGYTF.

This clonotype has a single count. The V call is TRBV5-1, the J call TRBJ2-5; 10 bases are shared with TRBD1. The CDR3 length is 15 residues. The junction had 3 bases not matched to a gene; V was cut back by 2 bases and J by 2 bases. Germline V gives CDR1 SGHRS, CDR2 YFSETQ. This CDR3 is CASSLTGQGQETQYF. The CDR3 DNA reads TGCGCCAGCAGCTTAACGGGACAGGGGCAAGAGACCCAGTACTTC. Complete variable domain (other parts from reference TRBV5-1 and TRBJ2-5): KAGVTQTPRYLIKTRGQQVTLSCSPISGHRSVSWYQQTPGQGLQFLFEYFSETQRNKGNFPGRFSGRQFSNSRSEMNVSTLELGDSALYLCASSLTGQGQETQYFGPGTRLLVL.

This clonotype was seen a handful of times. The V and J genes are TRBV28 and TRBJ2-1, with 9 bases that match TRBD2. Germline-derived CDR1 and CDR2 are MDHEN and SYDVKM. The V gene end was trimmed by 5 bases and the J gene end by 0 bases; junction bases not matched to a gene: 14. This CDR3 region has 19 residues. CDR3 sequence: CASSATSGRTLFSYNEQFF. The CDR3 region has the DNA TGTGCCAGCAGTGCGACTAGCGGAAGGACGTTATTCTCCTACAATGAGCAGTTCTTC.

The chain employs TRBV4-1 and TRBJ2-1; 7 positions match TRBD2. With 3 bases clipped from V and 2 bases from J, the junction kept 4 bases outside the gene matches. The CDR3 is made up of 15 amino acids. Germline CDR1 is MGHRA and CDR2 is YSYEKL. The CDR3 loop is CASSQLGTTYNEQFF. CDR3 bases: TGCGCCAGCAGCCAGCTCGGGACTACCTACAATGAGCAGTTCTTC.

The CDR3 nucleotides read TGCAGCGTGCTCCGGGTTGACACTGAAGCTTTCTTT. It yields the protein CSVLRVDTEAFF. V usage is TRBV29-1 and J usage is TRBJ1-1; no firm D call. The CDR3 extends over 12 amino acids. Germline loops: CDR1 SQVTM, CDR2 ANQGSEA. V gave up 6 bases and J gave up 3 bases, with 11 bases separating them.

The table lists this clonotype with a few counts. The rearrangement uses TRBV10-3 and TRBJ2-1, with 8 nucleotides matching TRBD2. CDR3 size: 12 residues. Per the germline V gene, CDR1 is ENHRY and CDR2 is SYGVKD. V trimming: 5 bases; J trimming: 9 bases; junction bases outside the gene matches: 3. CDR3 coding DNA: TGTGCCATCAGTTCGCGGGAGGTTGAGCAGTTCTTC. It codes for CAISSREVEQFF.